Following are 14 T cell receptor beta chains from one sample sequenced in a study of shared clonotypes between healthy human individuals. Assay used: immunoSEQ multiplex PCR; TCRdb lists only in-frame clones, some missing. The table lists some 2,000,000 clones, nearly 97% of them singletons. The sample was naive CD4+ T cells sorted from blood. Subset of the sample: CD45RA+ positively selected. These receptors all come from a man younger than 30 in good health.

This sequence joins TRBV28 and TRBJ2-7; 7 nucleotides align to TRBD2. The CDR3 loop spans 15 amino acids. Trimming at V came to 5 bases and at J to 7 bases, leaving 14 bases not matched to a gene. Germline assignment: CDR1 MDHEN and CDR2 SYDVKM. The CDR3: CASSPPRGGQGEQYF. In DNA form, the CDR3 reads TGTGCCAGCAGTCCGCCCCGCGGGGGTCAGGGAGAGCAGTACTTC. The variable domain in full, completed from reference TRBV28 and TRBJ2-7, reads DVKVTQSSRYLVKRTGEKVFLECVQDMDHENMFWYRQDPGLGLRLIYFSYDVKMKEKGDIPEGYSVSREKKERFSLILESASTNQTSMYLCASSPPRGGQGEQYFGPGTRLTVT.

The genes are TRBV11-2 and TRBJ2-2, with D hard to call. Germline loops: CDR1 SGHAT, CDR2 FQNNGV. The CDR3 extends over 15 amino acids. The ends were cut back, 5 bases at V and 2 bases at J, with 12 bases in the middle. CDR3 sequence (DNA): TGTGCCAGCAGCCACCGGGTGGTAAACACCGGGGAGCTGTTTTTT. This codes for CASSHRVVNTGELFF.

This chain joins TRBV30 and TRBJ1-5; tentatively, D is TRBD1 (6 bases). CDR3 length: 13 residues. Germline lookup yields CDR1 GTSNPN and CDR2 SVGIG (reference sequence). V was trimmed by 2 bases and J by 4 bases, leaving 9 bases between them. The chain's CDR3 is CAWSPGENQPQHF. The CDR3 nucleotides read TGTGCCTGGAGTCCAGGGGAAAATCAGCCCCAGCATTTT.

The chain links TRBV11-2 to TRBJ2-7, with no clear D. Trimming shortened V by 5 bases and J by 7 bases, and 18 bases separated the two germline ends. Germline V gene data show CDR1 as SGHAT and CDR2 as FQNNGV. The CDR3 totals 14 residues. The CDR3 loop reads CASSPRAGVEEQYF. The DNA of the CDR3 is TGTGCCAGCAGCCCCCGGGCAGGAGTGGAAGAGCAGTACTTC.

The chain has TRBV6-5 and TRBJ1-4; the D is unclear. The CDR3 is 12 amino acids. CDR1 MNHEY and CDR2 SVGAGI come from the germline V gene. V shed 4 bases and J shed 0 bases, with 0 bases lying between them. DNA of the CDR3: TGTGCCAGCAGTTCAACTAATGAAAAACTGTTTTTT. This encodes CASSSTNEKLFF.

The genes are TRBV11-2 and TRBJ2-7; TRBD2 agrees at 11 bases. This CDR3 spans 16 amino acids. V lost 2 bases and J lost 0; bases outside the gene matches: 3. Germline CDR1 reads SGHAT; CDR2 reads FQNNGV. The CDR3 DNA is TGTGCCAGCAGCTTAACTAGCGGGGGTAGCTCCTACGAGCAGTACTTC. Protein product: CASSLTSGGSSYEQYF.

V is TRBV11-3 and J is TRBJ2-2, with D unresolved. This CDR3 contains 14 residues. Per the germline V gene, CDR1 is SGHNT and CDR2 is YENEEA. V gave up 5 bases and J gave up 3 bases, with 10 bases separating them. In nucleotides, the CDR3 is TGTGCCAGCAGCCCCAGTGGGGACACCGGGGAGCTGTTTTTT. It encodes CASSPSGDTGELFF.

The V and J genes are TRBV19 and TRBJ1-5, with 8 positions matching TRBD1. V was pared by 5 bases and J by 1 base, with 4 bases of the junction left unmatched. The germline CDR1 and CDR2 sequences are LNHDA and SQIVND (reference sequence). There are 15 residues in the CDR3. This chain's CDR3 is CASSPTGVSNQPQHF. CDR3 DNA sequence: TGTGCCAGTAGTCCGACAGGGGTGAGCAATCAGCCCCAGCATTTT.

The genes are TRBV28 and TRBJ1-1; D is ambiguous. V was clipped by 1 base and J by 11 bases, with 14 bases between them. CDR1 is MDHEN, CDR2 SYDVKM, per germline. This CDR3 is 13 amino acids long. CDR3 bases: TGTGCCAGCAGTTTATACGGACCCGCCGAGGCTTTCTTT. The encoded protein is CASSLYGPAEAFF.

The chain has TRBV5-1 and TRBJ1-5; D perhaps matches TRBD1 (5 bases). Germline V gives CDR1 SGHRS, CDR2 YFSETQ. CDR3 size: 13 residues. V lost 4 bases and J 4 bases, leaving 9 bases between the germline ends. CDR3 region: CASSHDRNQPQHF. The CDR3 nucleotides read TGCGCCAGCAGCCATGACAGAAATCAGCCCCAGCATTTT. Combining the CDR3 with reference TRBV5-1 and TRBJ1-5 gives the whole variable domain KAGVTQTPRYLIKTRGQQVTLSCSPISGHRSVSWYQQTPGQGLQFLFEYFSETQRNKGNFPGRFSGRQFSNSRSEMNVSTLELGDSALYLCASSHDRNQPQHFGDGTRLSIL.

The rearrangement uses TRBV5-1 and TRBJ1-2; 9 nucleotides align to TRBD1. Per germline, CDR1 SGHRS and CDR2 YFSETQ. This CDR3 contains 15 residues. The V segment lost 4 bases and the J segment 1 base; nucleotides outside the gene matches: 5. As DNA, the CDR3 is TGCGCCAGCAGCACTGGACAGGGGAATAACTATGGCTACACCTTC. Protein sequence: CASSTGQGNNYGYTF.

The chain couples TRBV27 to TRBJ1-5, with D possibly matching TRBD1 (6 bases). The V gene lost 5 bases and the J gene lost 4 bases, with 12 bases spanning the gap. Germline CDR1 reads MNHEY; CDR2 reads SMNVEV (reference sequence). This CDR3 contains 14 residues. The CDR3 region is CASSEGHPNQPQHF. In nucleotides, the CDR3 is TGTGCCAGCAGTGAGGGACACCCTAATCAGCCCCAGCATTTT.

The chain joins TRBV6-6 to TRBJ1-5, with D maybe TRBD1 (5 bases). The germline CDR1 and CDR2 sequences are MNHNY and SVGAGI (reference sequence). This CDR3 comprises 13 residues. With 6 bases removed from V and 3 bases from J, the gap between germline ends came to 9 bases. CDR3 in DNA: TGTGCCAGCAGCCGACAGAACAATCAGCCCCAGCATTTT. Amino acids: CASSRQNNQPQHF.

DNA of the CDR3: TGTGCCAGTAGTTCGATTGGGTGGGGACTAGCGGGAATGCAGTACTTC. It codes for CASSSIGWGLAGMQYF. The genes are TRBV19 and TRBJ2-7; 13 bases match TRBD2. CDR3 length equals 16 residues. With V trimmed by 5 bases and J by 9 bases, 13 bases remained unmatched. The germline V gene encodes CDR1 LNHDA and CDR2 SQIVND (reference sequence).